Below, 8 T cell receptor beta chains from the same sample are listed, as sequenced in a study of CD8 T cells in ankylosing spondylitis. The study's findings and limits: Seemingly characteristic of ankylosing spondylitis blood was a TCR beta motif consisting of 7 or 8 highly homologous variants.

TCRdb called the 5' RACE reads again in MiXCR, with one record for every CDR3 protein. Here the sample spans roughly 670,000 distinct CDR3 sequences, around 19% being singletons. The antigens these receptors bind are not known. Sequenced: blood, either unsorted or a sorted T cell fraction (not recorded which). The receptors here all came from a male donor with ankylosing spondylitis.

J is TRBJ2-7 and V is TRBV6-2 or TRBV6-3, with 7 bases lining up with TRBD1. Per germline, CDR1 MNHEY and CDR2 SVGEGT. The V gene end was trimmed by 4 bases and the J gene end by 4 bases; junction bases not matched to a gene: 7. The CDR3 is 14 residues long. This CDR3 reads CASSSPGQRYEQYF. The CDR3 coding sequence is TGTGCCAGCAGTTCTCCGGGACAGAGATACGAGCAGTACTTC.

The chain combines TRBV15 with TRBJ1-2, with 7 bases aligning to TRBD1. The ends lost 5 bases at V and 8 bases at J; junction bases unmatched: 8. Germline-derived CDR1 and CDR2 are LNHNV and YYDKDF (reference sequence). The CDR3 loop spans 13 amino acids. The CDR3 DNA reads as TGTGCCACCAGCGGACGACAGGGCCAAGGCTACACCTTC. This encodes CATSGRQGQGYTF.

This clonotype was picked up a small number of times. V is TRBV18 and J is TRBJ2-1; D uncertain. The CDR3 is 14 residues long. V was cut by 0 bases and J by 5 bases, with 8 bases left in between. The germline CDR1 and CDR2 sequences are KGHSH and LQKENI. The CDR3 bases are TGTGCCAGCTCACCACCGTATTGGAACAATGAGCAGTTCTTC. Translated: CASSPPYWNNEQFF.

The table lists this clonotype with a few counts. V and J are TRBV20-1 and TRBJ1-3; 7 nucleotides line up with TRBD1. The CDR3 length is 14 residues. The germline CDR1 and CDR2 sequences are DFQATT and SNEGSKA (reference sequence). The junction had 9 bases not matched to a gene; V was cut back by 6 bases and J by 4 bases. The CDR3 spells CSALEGARGNTIYF. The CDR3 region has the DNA TGCAGTGCCCTCGAGGGGGCGCGGGGAAACACCATATATTTT.

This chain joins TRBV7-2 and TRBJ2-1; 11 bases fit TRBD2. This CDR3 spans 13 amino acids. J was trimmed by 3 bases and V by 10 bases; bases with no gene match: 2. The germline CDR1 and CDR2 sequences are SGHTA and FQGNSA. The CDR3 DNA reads TGTGCCACGGGACTAGCGGTCTACAATGAGCAGTTCTTC. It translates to CATGLAVYNEQFF.

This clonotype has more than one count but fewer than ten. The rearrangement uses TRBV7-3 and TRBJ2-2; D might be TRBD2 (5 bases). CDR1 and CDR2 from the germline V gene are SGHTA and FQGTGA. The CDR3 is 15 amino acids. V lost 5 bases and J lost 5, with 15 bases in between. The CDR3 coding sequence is TGTGCCAGCAGCCCTGGGCGAGGGCCTACCGGGGAGCTGTTTTTT. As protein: CASSPGRGPTGELFF.

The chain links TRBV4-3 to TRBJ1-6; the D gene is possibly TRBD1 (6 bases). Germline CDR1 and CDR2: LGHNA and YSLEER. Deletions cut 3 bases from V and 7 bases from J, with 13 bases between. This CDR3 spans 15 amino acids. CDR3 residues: CASSHETGWNSPLHF. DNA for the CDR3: TGCGCCAGCAGCCACGAAACAGGGTGGAATTCACCCCTCCACTTT.

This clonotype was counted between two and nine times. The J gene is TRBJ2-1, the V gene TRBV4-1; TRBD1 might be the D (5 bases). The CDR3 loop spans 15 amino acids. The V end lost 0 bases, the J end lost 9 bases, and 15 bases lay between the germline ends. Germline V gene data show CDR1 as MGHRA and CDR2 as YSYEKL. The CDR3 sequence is CASSQDTQVVGEQFF. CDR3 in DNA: TGCGCCAGCAGCCAAGATACACAGGTGGTCGGTGAGCAGTTCTTC.